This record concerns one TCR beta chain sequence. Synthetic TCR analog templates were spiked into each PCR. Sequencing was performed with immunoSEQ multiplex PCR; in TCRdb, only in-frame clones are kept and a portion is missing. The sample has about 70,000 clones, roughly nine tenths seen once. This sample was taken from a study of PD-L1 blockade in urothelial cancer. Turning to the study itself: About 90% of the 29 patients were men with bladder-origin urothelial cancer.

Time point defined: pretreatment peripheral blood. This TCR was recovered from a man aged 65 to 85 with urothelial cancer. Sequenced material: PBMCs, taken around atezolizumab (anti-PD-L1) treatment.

The chain's CDR3 is CASSRTSGSSGELFF. CDR3 in DNA: TGTGCCAGCAGTAGGACTAGCGGGAGCTCCGGGGAGCTGTTTTTT. The chain couples TRBV27 to TRBJ2-2; 13 bases agree with TRBD2. This CDR3 has 15 residues. The germline V gene has CDR1 MNHEY and CDR2 SMNVEV (reference sequence). V trimming: 5 bases; J trimming: 6 bases; junction bases outside the gene matches: 3.